This TCR beta chain was captured in a study of OX40 agonist ivuxolimab in advanced cancers. Study as a whole: Cohort: approximately 79% men, mean age about 60, aged roughly 23 to 79. Partial responses were observed in three patients, of whom one had hepatocellular carcinoma and two had cutaneous melanoma. Study observations and caveats: Partial responders receiving 0.1-3.0 mg/kg showed among the lowest clonal expansion.

The study sampled blood at baseline, cycle 4 day 1, and cycle 7 day 1. Clones were read by immunoSEQ multiplex PCR, and TCRdb kept only the in-frame ones, dropping some. Of about 79,000 clones listed, more than 80% are singletons. Details on this clone: The antigen is not known.

Germline CDR1 is MDHEN and CDR2 is SYDVKM. The CDR3 is 15 residues long. V was pared by 4 bases and J by 0 bases, with 2 bases of the junction left unmatched. The material was CD4+ or CD8+ T cells sorted from blood, obtained in a trial of the OX40 agonist ivuxolimab. The receptor comes from an adult with an advanced solid tumor such as melanoma, head and neck, liver or kidney cancer. The V call is TRBV28, the J call TRBJ2-7; 11 bases map to TRBD2. The CDR3 loop reads CASSSSGGHSYEQYF. The DNA of the CDR3 is TGTGCCAGCAGTTCTAGCGGGGGGCACTCCTACGAGCAGTACTTC.